A selection of T cell receptor beta chains follows, all from one sample in a study of T cells in Graves' hyperthyroidism and ophthalmopathy. MiXCR was run by TCRdb on the multiplex PCR reads, yielding one entry per CDR3 protein. The sample has more than 500,000 distinct CDR3 sequences, around 42% seen once. The specimen sequenced was peripheral blood or thyroid tissue (not recorded which). Every receptor here comes from an adult woman with Graves' disease, either hyperthyroidism or ophthalmopathy (not recorded which). Both conserved end residues are part of each CDR3. A D gene is named only where the DNA matches it firmly. Part of the rows lack a size; the others show once, few, many or a class for expanded clones.

D gene	clone size	J gene	V gene	CDR3 DNA	CDR3 protein
-	many	TRBJ2-7	TRBV18	TGTGCCAGCTCACCACAGGTTGAAAAGTACTTC	CASSPQVEKYF
TRBD2	-	TRBJ2-5	TRBV11-2	TGTGCCAGCAGCTTGTCCGGGAGGACGAAACAAGAGACCCAGTACTTC	CASSLSGRTKQETQYF
TRBD2	-	TRBJ2-2	TRBV7-2	TGTGCCAGCAGCTTGGGGAGCGGGAGAACAACCGGGGAGCTGTTTTTT	CASSLGSGRTTGELFF
-	many	TRBJ1-4	TRBV3-1	TGTGCCAGCAGCCGGGATCAGGGATCCGAAAAACTGTTTTTT	CASSRDQGSEKLFF
-	-	TRBJ2-1	TRBV20-1	TGCAGTGCTAGAGAGGCCCATCCCCAGCAGTTCTTC	CSAREAHPQQFF
TRBD1	-	TRBJ1-2	TRBV24-1	TGTGCCACCAGTGAGCCGACAGGGGCGGGCTATGGCTACACCTTC	CATSEPTGAGYGYTF
TRBD1	many	TRBJ2-7	TRBV10-3	TGTGCCATCACCCCGACAGGGGGAGACGAGCAGTACTTC	CAITPTGGDEQYF
-	-	TRBJ2-7	TRBV11-2	TGTGCCAGCAGCCCAACTCCCACCTACGAGCAGTACTTC	CASSPTPTYEQYF
TRBD2	-	TRBJ2-2	TRBV7-8	TGTGCCAGCAGCTTGAAACTAGCGGCGAACACCGGGGAGCTGTTTTTT	CASSLKLAANTGELFF
-	-	TRBJ1-2	TRBV2	TGTGCCAGCAGGAACGGAACACTCTACGGCTACACCTTC	CASRNGTLYGYTF
-	once	TRBJ2-5	TRBV20-1	TGCAGTGCTAGCCCACCTGGGGGGGGGGGCCGCAATCAGCCCCAGTACTTC	CSASPPGGGGRNQPQYF
-	many	TRBJ1-1	TRBV7-7	TGTGCTAGCGCGCGGTTTAGTCCGGGGCTGGACACTGAAGCTTTCTTT	CASARFSPGLDTEAFF
-	-	TRBJ1-3	TRBV5-1	TGCGCCAGCAGCTTGGTGGGGCTTAACACCATATATTTT	CASSLVGLNTIYF
-	-	TRBJ2-5	TRBV10-3	TGTGCCACCTCTAAGGGGATGATGGAGACCCAGTACTTC	CATSKGMMETQYF
TRBD2	-	TRBJ2-7	TRBV15	TGTGCCACCAGCGGCCCGGGAGGCAGCCACTACGAGCAGTACTTC	CATSGPGGSHYEQYF
-	-	TRBJ1-5	TRBV2	TGTGCCAGCCAAGATGGAGGGTTCGGCAATCAGCCCCAGCATTTT	CASQDGGFGNQPQHF
-	few	TRBJ2-2	TRBV28	TGTGCCAGCAGCGACACCGGGACATCGAACACCGGGGAGCTGTTTTTT	CASSDTGTSNTGELFF
TRBD2	-	TRBJ2-7	TRBV10-3	TGTGCCATCAGCTCCGGGACTAGCGCCTACGAGCAGTACTTC	CAISSGTSAYEQYF
-	many	TRBJ2-5	TRBV10-3	TGTGCCATCAGTGAGTCGGCGGGGATGATGGAGACCCAGTACTTC	CAISESAGMMETQYF
-	many	TRBJ1-5	TRBV9	TGTGCCAGCGCGAGGGAACCAAATTCCTATAGCAATCAGCCCCAGCATTTT	CASAREPNSYSNQPQHF
TRBD1	few	TRBJ1-3	TRBV6-4	TGTGCCAGCAGTTCTTGGACAGGGGATGGAAACACCATATATTTT	CASSSWTGDGNTIYF
TRBD1	once	TRBJ1-5	TRBV10-3	TGTGCCATCAGTGAGACAGCACAGGGGGAGCCCCAGCATTTT	CAISETAQGEPQHF
TRBD2	many	TRBJ2-7	TRBV7-2	TGTGCCAGCAGCTTAGGCGGGAGGGTTCTGGACGAGCAGTACTTC	CASSLGGRVLDEQYF
-	few	TRBJ1-5	TRBV2	TGTGCCAGCAGTATGCAAAGGTCACTGGTAGCCCAGCATTTT	CASSMQRSLVAQHF
TRBD1	-	TRBJ1-4	TRBV6-1	TGTGCCAGCAGTGGATTCCACAGGGGGCGGGAAAAACTGTTTTTT	CASSGFHRGREKLFF
-	-	TRBJ1-5	TRBV7-2	TGTGCCAGCAGCTCCCCCCGGGGGGCGGGCGGTAGGGAGACCCAGCATTTT	CASSSPRGAGGRETQHF
-	many	TRBJ2-2	TRBV5-8	TGTGCCAGCAGCTTGAGGCCCGACACCGGGGAGCTGTTTTTT	CASSLRPDTGELFF